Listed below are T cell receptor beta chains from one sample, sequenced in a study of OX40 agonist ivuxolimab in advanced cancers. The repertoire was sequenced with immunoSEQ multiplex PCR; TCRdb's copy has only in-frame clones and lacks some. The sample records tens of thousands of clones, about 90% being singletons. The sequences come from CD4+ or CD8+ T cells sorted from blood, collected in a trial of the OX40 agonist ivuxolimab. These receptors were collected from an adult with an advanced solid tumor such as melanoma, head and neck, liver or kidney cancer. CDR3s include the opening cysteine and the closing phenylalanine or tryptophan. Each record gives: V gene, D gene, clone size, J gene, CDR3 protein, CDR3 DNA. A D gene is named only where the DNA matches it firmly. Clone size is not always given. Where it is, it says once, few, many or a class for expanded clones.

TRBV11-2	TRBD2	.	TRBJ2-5	CASTRTSWETQYF	TGTGCCAGCACCCGGACTAGCTGGGAGACCCAGTACTTC
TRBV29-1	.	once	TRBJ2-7	CSVVQGTYEQYF	TGCAGCGTTGTACAGGGAACCTACGAGCAGTACTTC
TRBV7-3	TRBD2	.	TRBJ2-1	CASSYSGTGDEQFF	TGTGCCAGCAGCTATAGCGGGACGGGGGATGAGCAGTTCTTC
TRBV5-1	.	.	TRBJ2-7	CASRSGPSSYEQYF	TGCGCCAGCCGCAGCGGACCGAGCTCCTACGAGCAGTACTTC
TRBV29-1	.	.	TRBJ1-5	CRGRGNQPQHF	TGCAGGGGGAGGGGGAATCAGCCCCAGCATTTT
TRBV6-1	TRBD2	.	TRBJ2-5	CASSVTSGRETQYF	TGTGCCAGCAGTGTTACTAGCGGGAGGGAGACCCAGTACTTC
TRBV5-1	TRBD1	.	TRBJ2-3	CASSLTGDSTDTQYF	TGCGCCAGCAGCTTAACAGGGGACAGCACAGATACGCAGTATTTT
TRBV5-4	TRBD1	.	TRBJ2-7	CASSQDRGFYEQYF	TGTGCCAGCAGCCAGGACAGGGGTTTCTACGAGCAGTACTTC
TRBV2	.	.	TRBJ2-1	CASGLENINEQFF	TGTGCCAGCGGGTTAGAGAATATCAATGAGCAGTTCTTC
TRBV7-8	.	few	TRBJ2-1	CASSLGTLYNEQFF	TGTGCCAGCAGCTTAGGGACTTTGTACAATGAGCAGTTCTTC
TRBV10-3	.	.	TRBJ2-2	CAISESAGALGNTGELFF	TGTGCCATCAGTGAGTCTGCAGGGGCCCTGGGGAACACCGGGGAGCTGTTTTTT
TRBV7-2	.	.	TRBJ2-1	CASSLAREFF	TGTGCCAGCAGCTTAGCTAGGGAGTTCTTC
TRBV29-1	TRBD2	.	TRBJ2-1	CSGGSGLDNNEQFF	TGCAGCGGGGGTTCGGGACTAGACAACAATGAGCAGTTCTTC
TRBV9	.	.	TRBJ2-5	CASSRTTQETQYF	TGTGCCAGCAGCCGGACTACTCAGGAGACCCAGTACTTC
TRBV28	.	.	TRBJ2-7	CASSLTYEQYF	TGTGCCAGCAGTTTGACCTACGAGCAGTACTTC
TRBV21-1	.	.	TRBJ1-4	CASSSPGGAGEKLFF	TGTGCCAGCAGCTCCCCAGGGGGCGCCGGAGAAAAACTGTTTTTT
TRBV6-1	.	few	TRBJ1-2	CASRPPAIFYTF	TGTGCCAGCAGACCCCCCGCAATTTTCTACACCTTC
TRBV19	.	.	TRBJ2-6	CASSIGSGGANVLTF	TGTGCCAGTAGTATTGGGAGTGGGGGGGCCAACGTCCTGACTTTC
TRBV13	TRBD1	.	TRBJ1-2	CASSLARWTGIFGYTF	TGTGCCAGCAGCTTGGCTAGGTGGACAGGGATCTTTGGCTACACCTTC
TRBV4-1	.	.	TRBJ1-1	CASSQDLLNTEAFF	TGCGCCAGCAGCCAAGATTTGTTGAACACTGAAGCTTTCTTT
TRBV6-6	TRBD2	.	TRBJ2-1	CASAPTSGTYNEQFF	TGTGCCAGCGCACCGACTAGCGGGACCTACAATGAGCAGTTCTTC
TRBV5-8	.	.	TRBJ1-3	CASSLGRVSGNTIYF	TGTGCCAGCAGCTTGGGTCGGGTCTCTGGAAACACCATATATTTT
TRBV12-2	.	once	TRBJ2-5	CASPSGVGETQYF	TGTGCAAGTCCCTCGGGGGTAGGGGAGACCCAGTACTTC
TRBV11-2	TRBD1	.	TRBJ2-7	CASSPLGQPVYEQYF	TGTGCCAGCAGCCCCCTGGGACAGCCAGTCTACGAGCAGTACTTC
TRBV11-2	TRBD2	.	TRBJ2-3	CASSLYTRTSLDTQYF	TGTGCCAGCAGCTTATATACCCGGACTAGCCTAGATACGCAGTATTTT
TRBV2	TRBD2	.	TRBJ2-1	CASRLRLADYNEQFF	TGTGCCAGCAGATTGAGACTAGCGGACTACAATGAGCAGTTCTTC
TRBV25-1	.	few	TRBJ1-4	CASSGGAYIEKLFF	TGTGCCAGCAGTGGGGGGGCTTACATCGAAAAACTGTTTTTT
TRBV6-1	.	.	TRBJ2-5	CASSEPRGMTETQYF	TGTGCCAGCAGTGAGCCTCGGGGTATGACGGAGACCCAGTACTTC
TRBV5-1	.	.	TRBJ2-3	CASSLDTGPTDTQYF	TGCGCCAGCAGCTTGGATACGGGCCCCACAGATACGCAGTATTTT
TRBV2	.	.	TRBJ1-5	CASSEVRRLGNQPQHF	TGTGCCAGCAGTGAAGTGCGGAGGTTGGGCAATCAGCCCCAGCATTTT
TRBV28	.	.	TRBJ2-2	CASRLWGGGTGELFF	TGTGCCAGCAGACTTTGGGGAGGGGGTACCGGGGAGCTGTTTTTT
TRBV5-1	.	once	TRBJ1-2	CASSLGDTLYGYTF	TGCGCCAGCAGCTTGGGTGACACCCTCTATGGCTACACCTTC
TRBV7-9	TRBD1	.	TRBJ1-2	CASSLGGQGAVYGYTF	TGTGCCAGCAGCTTGGGGGGACAGGGGGCGGTCTATGGCTACACCTTC